One sample yielded the 18 T cell receptor beta chains listed below, sequenced in a study of cytomegalovirus exposure and HLA in healthy donors. TCRdb's copy holds only in-frame clones and misses some; the assay was immunoSEQ multiplex PCR. This repertoire shows 100,000 to 150,000 clones, 89% found once; its top ten account for roughly 2%. The specimen was PBMCs. The receptors originated from a young woman in good health and CMV-seronegative.

Worth noting for this clone: This specimen includes other DNA sequences encoding the same CDR3. This chain connects TRBV19 to TRBJ2-7, with 10 bases lining up with TRBD2. Per germline, CDR1 LNHDA and CDR2 SQIVND (reference sequence). The J segment lost 4 bases and the V segment lost 1 base, leaving 1 base of the junction unmatched. CDR3 size: 14 residues. CDR3 loop: CASSIGTSGYEQYF. The DNA of the CDR3 is TGTGCCAGTAGTATAGGGACTAGCGGATACGAGCAGTACTTC.

This clone showed up just a few times. The rearrangement joins TRBV5-3 to TRBJ1-3; 7 bases line up with TRBD1. TRBV5-3 is reported as an ORF; its role is uncertain. J lost 0 bases, V lost 10 bases, and 16 bases had no gene match. The CDR3 consists of 17 residues. CDR3 loop: CAFQGDSFIYSGNTIYF. The CDR3 nucleotides are TGTGCCTTTCAAGGGGACAGCTTTATTTACTCTGGAAACACCATATATTTT.

The sample holds a few counts of this clone. The chain is built from TRBV7-9 and TRBJ1-2; D gene unclear. Trimming removed 3 bases at V and 6 bases at J, with 14 bases between. From germline, CDR1 is SEHNR and CDR2 FQNEAQ (reference sequence). This CDR3 has 14 residues. CDR3 amino acids: CASSFLDTEDGYTF. In DNA form, the CDR3 reads TGTGCCAGCAGCTTCCTAGACACGGAGGATGGCTACACCTTC.

The chain couples TRBV13 to TRBJ2-1, with 11 bases identical to TRBD2. Germline CDR1 PRHDT, CDR2 FYEKMQ (reference sequence). This CDR3 has 12 residues. In DNA, the CDR3 is TGTGCTAGCGGGAGGGCCTCCAATGAGCAGTTCTTC. Amino acid sequence: CASGRASNEQFF. Combining the CDR3 with reference TRBV13 and TRBJ2-1 gives the whole variable domain AAGVIQSPRHLIKEKRETATLKCYPIPRHDTVYWYQQGPGQDPQFLISFYEKMQSDKGSIPDRFSAQQFSDYHSELNMSSLELGDSALYFCASGRASNEQFFGPGTRLTVL.

The chain couples TRBV15 to TRBJ1-2; 10 bases agree with TRBD1. This CDR3 comprises 19 residues. Germline loops: CDR1 LNHNV, CDR2 YYDKDF (reference sequence). V was pared by 5 bases and J by 2 bases, with 17 bases of the junction left unmatched. This CDR3 reads CATSYLLGQGVPPNYGYTF. Written as DNA, the CDR3 is TGTGCCACCAGCTACCTTCTCGGACAGGGGGTACCACCAAACTATGGCTACACCTTC.

V and J are TRBV7-9 and TRBJ2-2, with D possibly TRBD2 on 6 matching bases. CDR1 SEHNR and CDR2 FQNEAQ come from the germline V gene (reference sequence). V was cut by 2 bases and J by 6 bases, with 7 bases left in between. This CDR3 region has 13 residues. Written as DNA, the CDR3 is TGTGCCAGCAGCTTATGGGGGGCCGGGGAGCTGTTTTTT. Protein: CASSLWGAGELFF.

The chain couples TRBV6-5 to TRBJ2-7; 7 bases are shared with TRBD2. Looked up from germline, CDR1 is MNHEY and CDR2 is SVGAGI. The junction had 11 bases not matched to a gene; V was cut back by 7 bases and J by 5 bases. The CDR3 consists of 14 residues. CDR3 nucleotides: TGTGCCAGCAACCGACTAGCACGGACACACGAGCAGTACTTC. This encodes CASNRLARTHEQYF.

The CDR3 loop reads CASRPRTSADNEQFF. CDR3 DNA sequence: TGTGCCAGCCGACCTCGGACTAGCGCCGACAATGAGCAGTTCTTC. The chain recombines TRBV13 with TRBJ2-1; the match to TRBD2 covers 9 bases. The germline V gene encodes CDR1 PRHDT and CDR2 FYEKMQ (reference sequence). Trimming cost V 8 bases and J 5 bases; bases outside gene matches: 10. There are 15 residues in the CDR3. The full variable domain, its missing parts supplied by reference TRBV13 and TRBJ2-1, is AAGVIQSPRHLIKEKRETATLKCYPIPRHDTVYWYQQGPGQDPQFLISFYEKMQSDKGSIPDRFSAQQFSDYHSELNMSSLELGDSALYFCASRPRTSADNEQFFGPGTRLTVL.

The chain links TRBV10-2 to TRBJ2-3, with a tentative D call TRBD2 (5 bases). Between the trimmed V and J ends, which lost 3 bases and 0 bases, there was a span of 13 bases. Germline V CDR1 and CDR2: WSHSY, SAAADI. The length of the CDR3 is 16 residues. This CDR3 reads CASSDFREPSTDTQYF. CDR3 DNA sequence: TGCGCCAGCAGTGATTTTAGGGAGCCAAGCACAGATACGCAGTATTTT.

The chain couples TRBV28 to TRBJ2-1; TRBD2 matches 7 bases. With V trimmed by 6 bases and J by 2 bases, 4 bases remained unmatched. Per the germline V gene, CDR1 is MDHEN and CDR2 is SYDVKM. The CDR3 is 14 residues long. CDR3 sequence (DNA): TGTGCCAGCAGAGAGCGGGACCCCTACAATGAGCAGTTCTTC. It encodes CASRERDPYNEQFF. The whole variable domain, remainder taken from reference TRBV28 and TRBJ2-1, is DVKVTQSSRYLVKRTGEKVFLECVQDMDHENMFWYRQDPGLGLRLIYFSYDVKMKEKGDIPEGYSVSREKKERFSLILESASTNQTSMYLCASRERDPYNEQFFGPGTRLTVL.

This rearrangement joins TRBV5-1 to TRBJ1-1; D may be TRBD1 (6 bases). This CDR3 contains 14 residues. Trimming took 0 bases from V and 5 from J, leaving 11 bases between them. Germline CDR1 is SGHRS and CDR2 is YFSETQ. The CDR3 sequence is CASSLDQGKTEAFF. CDR3 sequence (DNA): TGCGCCAGCAGCTTGGACCAGGGGAAGACTGAAGCTTTCTTT. The full variable domain, with the rest looked up from reference TRBV5-1 and TRBJ1-1, is KAGVTQTPRYLIKTRGQQVTLSCSPISGHRSVSWYQQTPGQGLQFLFEYFSETQRNKGNFPGRFSGRQFSNSRSEMNVSTLELGDSALYLCASSLDQGKTEAFFGQGTRLTVV.

The chain couples TRBV2 to TRBJ2-7; D is unresolved. Germline-derived CDR1 and CDR2 are SNHLY and FYNNEI. The CDR3 covers 12 residues. Trimming removed 6 bases at V and 2 bases at J, with 8 bases between. CDR3 amino acids: CASRNRPYEQYF. Written as DNA, the CDR3 is TGTGCCAGCAGAAACAGACCCTACGAGCAGTACTTC.

This chain connects TRBV11-2 to TRBJ2-2, with 7 bases identical to TRBD2. J was trimmed by 7 bases and V by 0 bases; bases with no gene match: 14. The CDR3 is 18 amino acids. Germline CDR1 and CDR2: SGHAT and FQNNGV. CDR3 sequence (DNA): TGTGCCAGCAGCTTAGATGGGTACCGGAGCGGGGCCCTCGGGGAGCTGTTTTTT. Encoded protein: CASSLDGYRSGALGELFF.

V gene TRBV27 combines with J gene TRBJ2-1, with TRBD2 matching 12 bases. The CDR3 sequence is 15 residues long. From germline, CDR1 is MNHEY and CDR2 SMNVEV (reference sequence). Trimming at V came to 6 bases and at J to 14 bases, leaving 14 bases not matched to a gene. The CDR3 nucleotides read TGTGCCAGCAGCCTAGTTAGACTAGCGGGAGAAAGGAAGTTCTTC. Translated, it gives CASSLVRLAGERKFF.

In DNA form, the CDR3 reads TGTGCCAGCAGTGAAAGTATCCTAGCTCGCACCGGGGAGCTGTTTTTT. Its protein product is CASSESILARTGELFF. The V gene is TRBV2, the J gene TRBJ2-2, with TRBD2 as a possible D gene (5 bases). This CDR3 has 16 amino acids. CDR1 is SNHLY, CDR2 FYNNEI, per germline. Trimming stripped 2 bases from V and 4 bases from J, with 14 bases between.

The rearrangement joins TRBV6-1 to TRBJ2-2; 9 bases fit TRBD1. Unmatched junction bases numbered 9, after V lost 8 bases and J lost 5 bases. Germline V CDR1 and CDR2: MNHNS, SASEGT. The CDR3 loop spans 15 amino acids. The CDR3, as DNA: TGTGCCAGCCAACCGGGACAGGGTGAGACCGGGGAGCTGTTTTTT. This sequence encodes CASQPGQGETGELFF.

The chain uses TRBV28 and TRBJ2-5, with no clear D. Trimming stripped 3 bases from V and 5 bases from J, with 13 bases between. Germline V gene data show CDR1 as MDHEN and CDR2 as SYDVKM. This CDR3 spans 14 amino acids. This chain's CDR3 is CASSFSGLGETQYF. The CDR3 coding sequence is TGTGCCAGCAGTTTTTCGGGTCTCGGGGAGACCCAGTACTTC. The full variable domain, its missing parts supplied by reference TRBV28 and TRBJ2-5, is DVKVTQSSRYLVKRTGEKVFLECVQDMDHENMFWYRQDPGLGLRLIYFSYDVKMKEKGDIPEGYSVSREKKERFSLILESASTNQTSMYLCASSFSGLGETQYFGPGTRLLVL.

V usage is TRBV6-5 and J usage is TRBJ2-1; TRBD2 matches at 10 bases. CDR1 is MNHEY, CDR2 SVGAGI, per germline. The CDR3 loop spans 15 amino acids. J was trimmed by 8 bases and V by 5 bases; bases with no gene match: 9. CDR3 nucleotide sequence: TGTGCCAGCAGTACCCTAGCGGGAGCAAACGATGAGCAGTTCTTC. Its translation is CASSTLAGANDEQFF.